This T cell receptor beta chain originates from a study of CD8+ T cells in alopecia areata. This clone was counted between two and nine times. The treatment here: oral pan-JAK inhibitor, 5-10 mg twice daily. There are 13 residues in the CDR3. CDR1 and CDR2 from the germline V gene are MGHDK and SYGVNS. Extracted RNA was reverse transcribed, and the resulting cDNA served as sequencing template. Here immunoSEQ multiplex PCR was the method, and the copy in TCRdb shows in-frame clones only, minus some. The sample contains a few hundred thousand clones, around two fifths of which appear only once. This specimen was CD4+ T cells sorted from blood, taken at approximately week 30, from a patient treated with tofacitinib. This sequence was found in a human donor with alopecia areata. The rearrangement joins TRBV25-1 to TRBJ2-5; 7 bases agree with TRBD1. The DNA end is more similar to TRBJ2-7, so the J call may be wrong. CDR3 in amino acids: CASGQALTYEQYF. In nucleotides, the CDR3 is TGTGCCAGCGGACAGGCGTTAACCTACGAGCAGTACTTC.